A single sample is the source of the 24 T cell receptor beta chains below, sequenced in a study of shared clonotypes between healthy human individuals. Sequencing used immunoSEQ multiplex PCR; TCRdb keeps in-frame clones, though not all of them. The profile shows 2 million to 2.5 million clones, roughly 90% of them singletons. The sequenced sample consisted of naive CD4+ T cells from PBMCs. The subset here: CD45RA+ positively selected. The receptors come from a man aged 18 to 29 in good health. Some clones in this sample may be carry-over from other donors' samples.

The rearrangement joins TRBV27 to TRBJ1-1; TRBD1 matches at 7 bases. Germline assignment: CDR1 MNHEY and CDR2 SMNVEV (reference sequence). This CDR3 contains 15 residues. The ends lost 4 bases at V and 4 bases at J; junction bases unmatched: 9. CDR3 sequence reads: CASSSGQLSGTEAFF. In nucleotides, the CDR3 is TGTGCCAGCAGTTCGGGACAGCTCTCGGGCACTGAAGCTTTCTTT.

The V call is TRBV4-1, the J call TRBJ2-1; D is undetermined. Trimming shortened V by 4 bases and J by 5 bases, and 18 bases separated the two germline ends. This CDR3 comprises 16 residues. Germline CDR1 is MGHRA and CDR2 is YSYEKL. The DNA of the CDR3 is TGCGCCAGCAGCCCCCTCCCCGCAGTGCCGAACAATGAGCAGTTCTTC. Translation: CASSPLPAVPNNEQFF.

The chain joins TRBV28 to TRBJ1-3, with D possibly matching TRBD1 (5 bases). CDR1 is MDHEN and CDR2 is SYDVKM in the germline V gene. V was cut by 7 bases and J by 2 bases, with 9 bases left in between. The length of the CDR3 is 13 residues. The CDR3 region is CASIPGPGNTIYF. As DNA, the CDR3 is TGTGCCAGCATCCCGGGACCTGGAAACACCATATATTTT.

The rearrangement uses TRBV5-1 and TRBJ1-1; the match to TRBD1 covers 7 bases. CDR1 SGHRS and CDR2 YFSETQ come from the germline V gene. This CDR3 comprises 14 residues. With V trimmed by 6 bases and J by 5 bases, 10 bases remained unmatched. The CDR3: CASTKGGEGTEAFF. The CDR3 DNA is TGCGCCAGCACCAAAGGGGGCGAAGGGACTGAAGCTTTCTTT.

The gene calls are TRBV5-4 and TRBJ2-7; TRBD2 matches at 8 bases. V lost 3 bases, J lost 3 bases, and 8 bases stayed unmatched. The CDR3 is made up of 15 amino acids. Germline V gives CDR1 SGHNT, CDR2 YYREEE (reference sequence). CDR3 region: CASSSSSGASYEQYF. The CDR3 DNA is TGTGCCAGCAGCTCGAGTAGCGGGGCAAGCTACGAGCAGTACTTC.

CDR3 nucleotides: TGTGCCAGCAGTTTATCTGGGAGGAACACTGAAGCTTTCTTT. This gives the protein CASSLSGRNTEAFF. The V call is TRBV28, the J call TRBJ1-1; D is ambiguous. V was shortened by 1 base and J by 1 base, with 7 bases between the two germline ends. Germline CDR1 and CDR2: MDHEN and SYDVKM. This CDR3 comprises 14 residues.

This clone has only one observation. This chain connects TRBV28 to TRBJ1-5; D perhaps matches TRBD1 (6 bases). Germline assignment: CDR1 MDHEN and CDR2 SYDVKM. V was trimmed by 7 bases and J by 6 bases, leaving 25 bases between them. The CDR3 loop spans 17 amino acids. The CDR3 spells CASTTPVNRGGSQPQHF. The CDR3 nucleotides are TGTGCCAGCACCACGCCCGTCAACAGAGGGGGGAGTCAGCCCCAGCATTTT.

This clone was detected a few times. In the same sample, other DNA sequences code for this CDR3. This chain uses TRBV28 with TRBJ1-5; D gene unclear. Germline-derived CDR1 and CDR2 are MDHEN and SYDVKM. The CDR3 runs 12 residues. Trimming took 6 bases from V and 3 from J, leaving 6 bases between them. The CDR3 spells CASSLINQPQHF. The CDR3 region has the DNA TGTGCCAGCAGCCTAATCAATCAGCCCCAGCATTTT. Together with reference TRBV28 and TRBJ1-5, the CDR3 gives the full variable domain: DVKVTQSSRYLVKRTGEKVFLECVQDMDHENMFWYRQDPGLGLRLIYFSYDVKMKEKGDIPEGYSVSREKKERFSLILESASTNQTSMYLCASSLINQPQHFGDGTRLSIL.

Comment on this clone: Other nucleotide sequences in the sample specify the same CDR3. This chain connects TRBV9 to TRBJ2-7, with D uncertain. Trimming removed 2 bases at V and 1 base at J, with 10 bases between. CDR3 size: 14 residues. Germline CDR1 reads SGDLS; CDR2 reads YYNGEE. CDR3 coding DNA: TGTGCCAGCAGCGTCGGGTCCTCTTCCTACGAGCAGTACTTC. The encoded protein is CASSVGSSSYEQYF.

J is TRBJ2-7 and V is TRBV9; the match to TRBD1 covers 8 bases. The CDR3 is 14 residues long. Trimming cost V 4 bases and J 2 bases; bases outside gene matches: 5. CDR1 and CDR2 (germline): SGDLS, YYNGEE. CDR3 sequence reads: CASSPRDRTYEQYF. CDR3 sequence (DNA): TGTGCCAGCAGCCCCAGGGACAGGACCTACGAGCAGTACTTC.

V is TRBV27 and J is TRBJ2-7; 8 nucleotides agree with TRBD1. The length of the CDR3 is 14 residues. Germline CDR1 is MNHEY and CDR2 is SMNVEV (reference sequence). Trimming at V came to 3 bases and at J to 3 bases, leaving 4 bases not matched to a gene. The CDR3 region has the DNA TGTGCCAGCAGTTTTGCACAGGGGGGCTACGAGCAGTACTTC. The encoded protein is CASSFAQGGYEQYF.

The chain recombines TRBV6-1 with TRBJ2-6; D is unresolved. The CDR3 runs to 14 residues. Germline V CDR1 and CDR2: MNHNS, SASEGT. V lost 1 base and J lost 4, with 5 bases in between. Here the CDR3 reads CASSEVRGANVLTF. CDR3 in DNA: TGTGCCAGCAGTGAAGTAAGAGGGGCCAACGTCCTGACTTTC.

V is TRBV7-2 and J is TRBJ2-3, with 7 bases that match TRBD2. The CDR3 covers 16 residues. Looked up from germline, CDR1 is SGHTA and CDR2 is FQGNSA. Trimming cost V 4 bases and J 1 base; bases outside gene matches: 8. Written as DNA, the CDR3 is TGTGCCAGCAGCTCCCGGGTAGCGGGCGGCACAGATACGCAGTATTTT. Protein sequence: CASSSRVAGGTDTQYF.

The rearrangement links TRBV28 to TRBJ2-1; a possible D gene is TRBD2 (5 bases). V was pared by 7 bases and J by 9 bases, with 25 bases between. CDR1 and CDR2 from the germline V gene are MDHEN and SYDVKM. CDR3 length: 16 residues. CDR3 sequence reads: CASTYSGVVSSPEQFF. In nucleotides, the CDR3 is TGTGCCAGCACCTACTCCGGGGTAGTGTCTAGTCCTGAGCAGTTCTTC.

This rearrangement joins TRBV7-9 to TRBJ1-2; tentatively, D is TRBD1 (6 bases). The length of the CDR3 is 15 residues. Germline V CDR1 and CDR2: SEHNR, FQNEAQ (reference sequence). The V and J ends lost 0 bases and 1 base respectively, with 9 bases between them. The CDR3 reads CASSLAQGINYGYTF. As DNA, the CDR3 is TGTGCCAGCAGCTTAGCGCAGGGGATTAACTATGGCTACACCTTC.

This clone was picked up one time. V gene TRBV5-1 combines with J gene TRBJ2-5; D unclear. Germline CDR1 reads SGHRS; CDR2 reads YFSETQ. The V end was cut by 0 bases, the J end by 0 bases, with 18 bases between. This CDR3 is built from 18 residues. Here the CDR3 reads CASSLASTSLGYQETQYF. Here the CDR3 DNA reads TGCGCCAGCAGCTTGGCGTCCACCTCCTTAGGGTACCAAGAGACCCAGTACTTC.

The chain carries TRBV7-9 and TRBJ1-1; D call uncertain. Per the germline V gene, CDR1 is SEHNR and CDR2 is FQNEAQ (reference sequence). The CDR3 covers 14 residues. V was clipped by 5 bases and J by 8 bases, with 18 bases between them. This CDR3 is CASSPFERTKEAFF. CDR3 DNA sequence: TGTGCCAGCAGCCCCTTTGAACGTACCAAAGAAGCTTTCTTT.

J is TRBJ2-7 and V is TRBV4-2, with 7 bases matching TRBD2. Germline lookup yields CDR1 LGHNA and CDR2 YNFKEQ. Losses at the gene ends were 0 bases for V and 2 bases for J; bases not matched to a gene: 7. The CDR3 loop spans 16 amino acids. CDR3 sequence reads: CASSQDPPSGTYEQYF. CDR3 bases: TGTGCCAGCAGCCAAGATCCCCCTAGCGGTACCTACGAGCAGTACTTC.

The V gene is TRBV5-1, the J gene TRBJ2-1, with TRBD2 matching 12 bases. V lost 4 bases, J lost 8 bases, and 7 bases stayed unmatched. In germline, CDR1 is SGHRS, CDR2 YFSETQ. The CDR3 has 15 residues. CDR3 sequence reads: CASSPLAGGIDEQFF. The CDR3 DNA is TGCGCCAGCAGCCCCCTAGCGGGAGGGATCGATGAGCAGTTCTTC.

The chain employs TRBV4-3 and TRBJ2-1; D may correspond to TRBD1 or TRBD2 (6 bases each). Per germline, CDR1 LGHNA and CDR2 YSLEER. The ends were cut back, 2 bases at V and 9 bases at J, with 17 bases in the middle. The CDR3 totals 15 residues. The CDR3 loop reads CASSQRLGGNGEQFF. DNA for the CDR3: TGCGCCAGCAGCCAACGACTAGGGGGGAACGGTGAGCAGTTCTTC.

In DNA form, the CDR3 reads TGTGCCAGCAGCCCCCAGGCTGGCTCTGGAAACACCATATATTTT. Its translation is CASSPQAGSGNTIYF. V gene TRBV6-5 combines with J gene TRBJ1-3; D remains ambiguous. CDR1 and CDR2 from the germline V gene are MNHEY and SVGAGI. This CDR3 contains 15 residues. V lost 6 bases to trimming and J lost 0 bases, with 12 bases between them.

This clone was observed once. The sample contains more than one DNA sequence encoding this CDR3. The V call is TRBV19, the J call TRBJ2-5; TRBD1 matches 8 bases. CDR1 LNHDA and CDR2 SQIVND come from the germline V gene (reference sequence). This CDR3 is built from 13 residues. Unmatched junction bases numbered 1, after V lost 6 bases and J lost 1 base. CDR3 sequence (DNA): TGTGCCAGTAGCGGGACAGGCCAAGAGACCCAGTACTTC. Translating gives CASSGTGQETQYF.

V usage is TRBV28 and J usage is TRBJ2-3, with 7 bases fitting TRBD2. V lost 2 bases to trimming and J lost 6 bases; unmatched junction nucleotides: 5. Germline V gives CDR1 MDHEN, CDR2 SYDVKM. The CDR3 contains 14 residues. The CDR3 region has the DNA TGTGCCAGCAGTTTAGGCGGGAGCCTCGATACGCAGTATTTT. This translates into CASSLGGSLDTQYF.

The chain uses TRBV5-6 and TRBJ1-4; D is undetermined. CDR1 SGHDT and CDR2 YYEEEE come from the germline V gene. This CDR3 region has 15 residues. Trimming took 3 bases from V and 0 from J, leaving 9 bases between them. CDR3 residues: CASSSYGATNEKLFF. The CDR3 DNA reads TGTGCCAGCAGCTCCTACGGTGCAACTAATGAAAAACTGTTTTTT.